This TCR beta chain was sequenced for a study of a mutant IDH1 vaccine in newly diagnosed glioma. About the study: Every participant had undergone radiotherapy, temozolomide, or both before, and most underwent both. It was at week 35 that visit V12 occurred, and at week 47 that visit V13 did.

Germline V gene lookup returns CDR1 SNHLY and CDR2 FYNNEI. This CDR3 is 16 amino acids long. The germline V and J ends were trimmed by 3 bases and 0 bases, with 15 bases remaining between them. Whole-study findings and limits: It was around 93% of patients that developed vaccine-induced immune responses.

The time point was: week 47, end of study. Every vaccination contained 300 ug of the mutant IDH1 20-mer peptide and was paired with topical imiquimod. In weeks 1, 3, 5, 7, 11, 15, 19 and 23, patients were immunized, eight times in all. Generated by immunoSEQ multiplex PCR, the TCRdb table keeps only in-frame clones and is missing some. The sample includes tens of thousands of clones, roughly 82% of them seen just once. A note on this clone: Its antigen remains unidentified.

V gene TRBV2 combines with J gene TRBJ2-7; D is unresolved. The receptor's source is a man between 18 and 35 years old with glioma. Some clones in this sample may be carry-over from other donors' samples. Source: PBMCs, taken from a glioma patient whose treatment included an IDH1 peptide vaccine. The CDR3 sequence is CASSERWQARSYEQYF. CDR3 nucleotides: TGTGCCAGCAGTGAGAGGTGGCAGGCTCGCTCCTACGAGCAGTACTTC. Filled out from reference TRBV2 and TRBJ2-7, the complete variable domain reads EPEVTQTPSHQVTQMGQEVILRCVPISNHLYFYWYRQILGQKVEFLVSFYNNEISEKSEIFDDQFSVERPDGSNFTLKIRSTKLEDSAMYFCASSERWQARSYEQYFGPGTRLTVT.